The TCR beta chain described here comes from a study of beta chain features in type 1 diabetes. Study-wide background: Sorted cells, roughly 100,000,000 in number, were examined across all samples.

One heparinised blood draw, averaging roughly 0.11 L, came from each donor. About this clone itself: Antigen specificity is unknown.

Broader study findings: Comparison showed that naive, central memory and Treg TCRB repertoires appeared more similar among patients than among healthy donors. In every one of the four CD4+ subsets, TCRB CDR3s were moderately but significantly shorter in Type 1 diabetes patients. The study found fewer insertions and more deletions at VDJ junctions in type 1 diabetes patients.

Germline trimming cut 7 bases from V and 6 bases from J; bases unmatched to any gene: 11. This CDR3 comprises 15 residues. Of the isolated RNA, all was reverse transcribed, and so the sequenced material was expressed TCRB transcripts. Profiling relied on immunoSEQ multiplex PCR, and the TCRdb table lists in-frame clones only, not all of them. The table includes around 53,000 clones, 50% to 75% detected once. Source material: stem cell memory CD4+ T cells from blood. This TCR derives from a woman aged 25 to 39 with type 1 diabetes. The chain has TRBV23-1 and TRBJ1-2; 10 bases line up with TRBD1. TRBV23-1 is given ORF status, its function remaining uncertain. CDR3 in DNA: TGCGCCAGCACGACAGGACAGGGGGTTCTAGATGGCTACACCTTC. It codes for CASTTGQGVLDGYTF.